One sample yielded the 30 T cell receptor beta chains listed below, sequenced in a study of blood T cells in healthy people across ages (dated by TCRdb to the mid-2010s). Receptor amplification or capture employed 5' RACE. Reads for this sample came from an Illumina HiSeq 2500. The second PCR ran for roughly 7 to 11 cycles and used a J-beta primer mix along with a sample-barcoded 5' primer. TCRdb took the public reads, trimmed them with fastp at Q25, ran MiXCR for clone calling and kept in-frame beta chains. Rows with a matching CDR3 protein are joined into one entry that keeps the most common DNA and genes. The sample table shows roughly 2 million distinct CDR3 sequences, and roughly 50% are seen once. Together, the top ten hold around 2.1% of the sample. The sample taken for sequencing was blood. These receptors all come from a woman aged 40 to 49 in good health.

The V and J genes are TRBV4-2 and TRBJ1-4; D unclear. The germline CDR1 and CDR2 sequences are LGHNA and YNFKEQ. This CDR3 is 18 amino acids long. V shed 4 bases and J shed 0 bases, with 18 bases lying between them. CDR3 sequence (DNA): TGTGCCAGCAGCCCCGGGCAGGCCTTGCTTGCAACTAATGAAAAACTGTTTTTT. Translating gives CASSPGQALLATNEKLFF.

In DNA form, the CDR3 reads TGCAGTGCTAGATCGCCCGGGTTCAACCGAGATACGCAGTATTTT. This gives the protein CSARSPGFNRDTQYF. This chain uses TRBV20-1 with TRBJ2-3; D not certain. V dropped 2 bases and J dropped 5 bases, with 17 bases sitting between them. CDR3 length equals 15 residues. CDR1 DFQATT and CDR2 SNEGSKA come from the germline V gene (reference sequence).

The chain links TRBV19 to TRBJ2-1; D is undetermined. Trimming pared 2 bases from V and 5 bases from J, leaving 7 bases between. Germline V CDR1 and CDR2: LNHDA, SQIVND (reference sequence). This CDR3 contains 13 residues. This chain's CDR3 is CASSIWLDNEQFF. In DNA form, the CDR3 reads TGTGCCAGTAGTATATGGCTGGACAATGAGCAGTTCTTC.

In DNA, the CDR3 is TGTGCCAGCAGCCCCAGAGGCGGGCCGTCGCAGTACTTC. Amino acid sequence: CASSPRGGPSQYF. This chain connects TRBV5-6 to TRBJ2-5; weak D call: TRBD2 (5 bases). Looked up from germline, CDR1 is SGHDT and CDR2 is YYEEEE. This CDR3 is built from 13 residues. V gave up 4 bases and J gave up 11 bases, with 18 bases separating them.

V gene TRBV3-1 combines with J gene TRBJ2-7, with TRBD2 identical over 10 bases. The CDR3 contains 12 residues. Germline V gives CDR1 LGHDT, CDR2 YNNKEL (reference sequence). CDR3: CASGGPPYEQYF. CDR3 DNA: TGTGCTAGCGGGGGGCCCCCCTACGAGCAGTACTTC.

The J gene is TRBJ2-5, the V gene TRBV20-1; D unclear. The DNA end is a closer match to TRBJ2-7, so the J assignment may be wrong. The CDR3 is made up of 15 amino acids. Germline V CDR1 and CDR2: DFQATT, SNEGSKA (reference sequence). CDR3: CSARDLLQSGYEQYF. DNA of the CDR3: TGCAGTGCTAGAGACCTCCTTCAAAGTGGTTACGAGCAGTACTTC.

This chain links TRBV7-2 with TRBJ2-3; TRBD1 or TRBD2 may be the D gene (6 bases each). The CDR3 is 15 residues long. Germline V gene sequence: CDR1 SGHTA, CDR2 FQGNSA. V was cut by 5 bases and J by 6 bases, with 18 bases left in between. The CDR3 spells CTSSTGGAGWDTQYF. CDR3 sequence (DNA): TGTACCAGCAGCACCGGGGGCGCGGGGTGGGATACGCAGTATTTT.

The CDR3 region is CAAGDPPRKAFF. DNA of the CDR3: TGTGCCGCGGGCGACCCCCCAAGAAAAGCTTTCTTT. This chain links TRBV6-2 or TRBV6-3 with TRBJ1-1; D remains ambiguous. Trimming shortened V by 11 bases and J by 9 bases, and 19 bases separated the two germline ends. The germline CDR1 and CDR2 sequences are MNHEY and SVGEGT. The CDR3 totals 12 residues.

In this sample, this clonotype turned up a few times. The V and J genes are TRBV4-2 and TRBJ2-5, with D possibly TRBD1 on 5 matching bases. Germline V gene lookup returns CDR1 LGHNA and CDR2 YNFKEQ. V shed 5 bases and J shed 0 bases, with 10 bases lying between them. The CDR3 loop spans 14 amino acids. As DNA, the CDR3 is TGTGCCAGCAGCTGGGGCCGGGACCAAGAGACCCAGTACTTC. This sequence encodes CASSWGRDQETQYF.

The V call is TRBV7-9, the J call TRBJ1-1; 9 positions agree with TRBD1. V dropped 4 bases and J dropped 8; count of bases not matched to a gene: 5. CDR1 SEHNR and CDR2 FQNEAQ come from the germline V gene (reference sequence). This CDR3 is 13 amino acids long. The CDR3 here is CASSSTTGGEAFF. CDR3 DNA: TGTGCCAGCAGCTCAACGACAGGGGGAGAAGCTTTCTTT.

The V and J genes are TRBV29-1 and TRBJ2-5; 7 nucleotides line up with TRBD1. The germline gives CDR1 SQVTM, CDR2 ANQGSEA. The CDR3 runs to 14 residues. With V trimmed by 0 bases and J by 5 bases, 6 bases remained unmatched. CDR3 amino acids: CSVEDPQGVETQYF. CDR3 in DNA: TGCAGCGTTGAAGATCCTCAGGGGGTGGAGACCCAGTACTTC.

V and J are TRBV4-2 and TRBJ2-1; TRBD2 matches at 12 bases. V shed 2 bases and J 4 bases; nucleotides not matched to a gene: 3. The germline V gene has CDR1 LGHNA and CDR2 YNFKEQ. The CDR3 is made up of 16 amino acids. CDR3 sequence reads: CASSQSLAGGYNEQFF. DNA for the CDR3: TGTGCCAGCAGCCAATCCCTAGCGGGGGGGTACAATGAGCAGTTCTTC.

J is TRBJ1-5 and V is TRBV3-1; tentatively, D is TRBD1 (5 bases). Trimming pared 1 base from V and 7 bases from J, leaving 14 bases between. In germline, CDR1 is LGHDT, CDR2 YNNKEL (reference sequence). CDR3 length: 15 amino acids. For the CDR3, the DNA is TGTGCCAGCAGCCAAGCGGGGGGTACGTACCAGCCCCAGCATTTT. Its translation: CASSQAGGTYQPQHF.

The rearrangement uses TRBV7-9 and TRBJ1-6; 7 bases agree with TRBD1. Trimming removed 3 bases from V and 7 bases from J; junction bases left unmatched: 9. The germline V gene has CDR1 SEHNR and CDR2 FQNEAQ (reference sequence). This CDR3 is built from 16 residues. The CDR3 nucleotides are TGTGCCAGCAGCTTGGGAGAGGGGGCAGGGAATTCACCCCTCCACTTT. This sequence encodes CASSLGEGAGNSPLHF.

This clonotype occurred a few times. The rearrangement uses TRBV6-5 and TRBJ2-5; unclear D gene. Germline lookup yields CDR1 MNHEY and CDR2 SVGAGI. Trimming shortened V by 2 bases and J by 4 bases, and 5 bases separated the two germline ends. This CDR3 is 12 amino acids long. The CDR3 protein is CASSYGSETQYF. The CDR3 region has the DNA TGTGCCAGCAGTTACGGGTCAGAGACCCAGTACTTC.

This clonotype occurred a few times. J is TRBJ2-1 and V is TRBV12-3 or TRBV12-4; 9 positions match TRBD2. This CDR3 spans 17 amino acids. V trimming: 2 bases; J trimming: 1 base; junction bases outside the gene matches: 6. The CDR3 spells CASSLFGGGVSYNEQFF. CDR3 in DNA: TGTGCCAGCAGTTTATTCGGCGGGGGGGTTTCCTACAATGAGCAGTTCTTC.

This clonotype was detected only a few times. This rearrangement joins TRBV20-1 to TRBJ2-5, with D perhaps TRBD2 (5 bases). The CDR3 spans 12 residues. Germline V gene sequence: CDR1 DFQATT, CDR2 SNEGSKA (reference sequence). This CDR3 is CGLTGFQETQYF. CDR3 bases: TGCGGATTAACGGGATTCCAAGAGACCCAGTACTTC.

This clonotype appeared a few times. The gene calls are TRBV5-1 and TRBJ2-7, with D possibly TRBD1 on 6 matching bases. V lost 3 bases and J 2 bases, leaving 9 bases between the germline ends. The CDR3 covers 13 residues. CDR1 is SGHRS and CDR2 is YFSETQ in the germline V gene. The CDR3 DNA sequence: TGCGCCAGCAGCTCAGGGGTTGCCTACGAGCAGTACTTC. Residues: CASSSGVAYEQYF. Using reference TRBV5-1 and TRBJ2-7 for the parts outside the CDR3, the full variable domain is KAGVTQTPRYLIKTRGQQVTLSCSPISGHRSVSWYQQTPGQGLQFLFEYFSETQRNKGNFPGRFSGRQFSNSRSEMNVSTLELGDSALYLCASSSGVAYEQYFGPGTRLTVT.

The gene calls are TRBV4-3 and TRBJ1-6; unclear D gene. CDR3 size: 17 residues. Germline CDR1 reads LGHNA; CDR2 reads YSLEER. Trimming removed 0 bases at V and 4 bases at J, with 13 bases between. In DNA form, the CDR3 reads TGCGCCAGCAGCCAAGATTCTGCCAGAACATATAATTCACCCCTCCACTTT. Amino acids: CASSQDSARTYNSPLHF.

The J gene is TRBJ2-4, the V gene TRBV6-6; maybe TRBD2 (6 bases). Germline V CDR1 and CDR2: MNHNY, SVGAGI (reference sequence). The CDR3 totals 15 residues. Trimming shortened V by 6 bases and J by 6 bases, and 18 bases separated the two germline ends. Here the CDR3 reads CASSPRRDGGNIQYF. For the CDR3, the DNA is TGTGCCAGCAGCCCCCGCCGGGACGGGGGAAACATTCAGTACTTC.

V usage is TRBV18 and J usage is TRBJ2-3; D is perhaps TRBD2 (6 bases). Germline V gene sequence: CDR1 KGHSH, CDR2 LQKENI. This CDR3 contains 19 residues. The V end was cut by 0 bases, the J end by 0 bases, with 19 bases between. The CDR3 loop is CASSPPGGNTKPSTDTQYF. The DNA of the CDR3 is TGTGCCAGCTCACCACCGGGGGGAAACACCAAACCTAGCACAGATACGCAGTATTTT.

CDR3 sequence (DNA): TGTGCCAGCAGTGTGCAGAGGGGAGGCCACGAGCAGTACTTC. As protein: CASSVQRGGHEQYF. The genes are TRBV12-3 or TRBV12-4 and TRBJ2-5; tentative D call: TRBD2 (6 bases). The end of the DNA fits TRBJ2-7 better, so the J call may be wrong. The CDR3 sequence is 14 residues long.

V and J are TRBV20-1 and TRBJ2-7; the match to TRBD1 covers 8 bases. CDR1 is DFQATT and CDR2 is SNEGSKA in the germline V gene (reference sequence). The CDR3 loop spans 14 amino acids. Trimming took 2 bases from V and 4 from J; bases not matched to a gene: 7. In DNA, the CDR3 is TGCAGTGCTAGATTAGGACAGGGTGGATACGAGCAGTACTTC. Translating gives CSARLGQGGYEQYF.

This clonotype was observed a few times. This chain connects TRBV29-1 to TRBJ2-1; 10 nucleotides agree with TRBD1. The trim removed 7 bases at V and 7 bases at J, leaving 4 bases unmatched. This CDR3 spans 12 amino acids. From germline, CDR1 is SQVTM and CDR2 ANQGSEA. CDR3 bases: TGCAGCGGGGGACAGGGGTTAAATGAGCAGTTCTTC. Translating it yields CSGGQGLNEQFF.

This clonotype was counted a few times. The V call is TRBV5-1, the J call TRBJ2-6, with 10 bases matching TRBD2. CDR3 length equals 17 residues. Germline CDR1 is SGHRS and CDR2 is YFSETQ. The trim removed 5 bases at V and 0 bases at J, leaving 5 bases unmatched. The CDR3 region is CASRWTSGVSGANVLTF. Written as DNA, the CDR3 is TGCGCCAGCAGATGGACTAGCGGAGTCTCTGGGGCCAACGTCCTGACTTTC.

The chain links TRBV20-1 to TRBJ2-7; D possibly uses TRBD1 or TRBD2 (6 bases each). The CDR3 is made up of 14 amino acids. Trimming cost V 5 bases and J 0 bases, with 14 bases left between them. Germline V gives CDR1 DFQATT, CDR2 SNEGSKA (reference sequence). CDR3 region: CSAPRGASSYEQYF. CDR3 nucleotide sequence: TGCAGTGCTCCGAGGGGGGCAAGCTCCTACGAGCAGTACTTC.

This sequence joins TRBV20-1 and TRBJ1-2; a possible D gene is TRBD1 (5 bases). This CDR3 has 14 residues. Germline V gene data show CDR1 as DFQATT and CDR2 as SNEGSKA (reference sequence). V was pared by 5 bases and J by 8 bases, with 21 bases between. CDR3 DNA sequence: TGCAGTGCTCCTAATACAGGAGAGTCGAACGGCTACACCTTC. Amino acid sequence: CSAPNTGESNGYTF.

Only a few counts were recorded for this clonotype. The rearrangement links TRBV7-2 to TRBJ2-1, with 7 positions matching TRBD2. Trimming cost V 1 base and J 1 base; bases outside gene matches: 4. The germline gives CDR1 SGHTA, CDR2 FQGNSA. The CDR3 consists of 16 residues. CDR3 DNA: TGTGCCAGCAGCTTAGACCTAGCGGTTTCCTACAATGAGCAGTTCTTC. Translating gives CASSLDLAVSYNEQFF. Filled out from reference TRBV7-2 and TRBJ2-1, the complete variable domain reads GAGVSQSPSNKVTEKGKDVELRCDPISGHTALYWYRQSLGQGLEFLIYFQGNSAPDKSGLPSDRFSAERTGGSVSTLTIQRTQQEDSAVYLCASSLDLAVSYNEQFFGPGTRLTVL.

The V and J genes are TRBV5-1 and TRBJ2-1, with D possibly TRBD1 on 6 matching bases. TRBJ2-7 matches the DNA end more closely, so the J call is doubtful. Germline V gives CDR1 SGHRS, CDR2 YFSETQ. The CDR3 runs 14 residues. The CDR3 here is CASSPTGSSHEQYF. The CDR3 nucleotides read TGCGCCAGCAGCCCCACAGGGAGTTCGCACGAGCAGTACTTC.

This clonotype has just a few counts. The chain carries TRBV27 and TRBJ1-2; the D is unclear. V was pared by 0 bases and J by 8 bases, with 13 bases between. Germline lookup yields CDR1 MNHEY and CDR2 SMNVEV (reference sequence). The CDR3 is 14 amino acids. The CDR3 DNA reads as TGTGCCAGCAGTTTATCCGAGGGAGCTGGGGGCTACACCTTC. This translates into CASSLSEGAGGYTF.